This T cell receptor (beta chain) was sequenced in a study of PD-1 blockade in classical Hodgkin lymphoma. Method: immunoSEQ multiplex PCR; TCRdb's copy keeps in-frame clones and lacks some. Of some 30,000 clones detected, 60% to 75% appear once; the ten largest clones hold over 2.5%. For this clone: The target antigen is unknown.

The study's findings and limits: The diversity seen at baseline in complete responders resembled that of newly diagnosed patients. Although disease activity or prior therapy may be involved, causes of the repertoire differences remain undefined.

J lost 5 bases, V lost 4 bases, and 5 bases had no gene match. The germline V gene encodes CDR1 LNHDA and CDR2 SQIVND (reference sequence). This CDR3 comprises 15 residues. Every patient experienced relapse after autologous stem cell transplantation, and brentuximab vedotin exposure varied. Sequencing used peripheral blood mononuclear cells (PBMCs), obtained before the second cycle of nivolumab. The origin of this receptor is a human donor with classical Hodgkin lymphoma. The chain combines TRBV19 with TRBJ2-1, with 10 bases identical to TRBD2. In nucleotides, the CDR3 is TGTGCCAGTAGTAGGCTAGCGGGGGACCACAATGAGCAGTTCTTC. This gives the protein CASSRLAGDHNEQFF.